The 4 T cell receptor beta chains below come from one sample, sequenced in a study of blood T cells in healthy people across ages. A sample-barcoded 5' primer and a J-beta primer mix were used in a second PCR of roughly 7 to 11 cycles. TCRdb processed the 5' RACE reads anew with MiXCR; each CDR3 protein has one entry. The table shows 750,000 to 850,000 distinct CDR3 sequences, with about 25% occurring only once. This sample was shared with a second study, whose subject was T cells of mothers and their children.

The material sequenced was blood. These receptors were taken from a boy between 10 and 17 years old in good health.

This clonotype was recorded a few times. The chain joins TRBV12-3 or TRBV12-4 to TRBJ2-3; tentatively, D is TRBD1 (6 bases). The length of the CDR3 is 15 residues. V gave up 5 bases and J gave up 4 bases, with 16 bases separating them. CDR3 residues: CASSPRQVVSDTQYF. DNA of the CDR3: TGTGCCAGCAGTCCCCGACAGGTAGTGTCAGATACGCAGTATTTT.

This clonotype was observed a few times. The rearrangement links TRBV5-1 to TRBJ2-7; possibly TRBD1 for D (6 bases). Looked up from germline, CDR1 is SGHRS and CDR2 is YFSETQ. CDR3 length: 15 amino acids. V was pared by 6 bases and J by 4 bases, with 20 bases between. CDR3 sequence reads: CASNERSGAGYEQYF. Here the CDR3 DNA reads TGCGCCAGCAACGAGCGTTCAGGGGCAGGATACGAGCAGTACTTC.

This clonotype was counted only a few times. The chain's CDR3 is CSSGQGSTGELFF. In DNA form, the CDR3 reads TGTTCGTCGGGACAGGGGAGCACCGGGGAGCTGTTTTTT. The J gene is TRBJ2-2, the V gene TRBV7-9, with 10 positions matching TRBD1. CDR1 is SEHNR, CDR2 FQNEAQ, per germline (reference sequence). This CDR3 has 13 amino acids.

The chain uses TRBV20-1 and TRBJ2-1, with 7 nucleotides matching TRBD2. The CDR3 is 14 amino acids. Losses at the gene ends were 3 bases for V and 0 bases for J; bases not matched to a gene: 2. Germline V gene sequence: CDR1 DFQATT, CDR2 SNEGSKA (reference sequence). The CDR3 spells CSASRGSSYNEQFF. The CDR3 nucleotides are TGCAGTGCTAGTCGCGGGAGCTCCTACAATGAGCAGTTCTTC.